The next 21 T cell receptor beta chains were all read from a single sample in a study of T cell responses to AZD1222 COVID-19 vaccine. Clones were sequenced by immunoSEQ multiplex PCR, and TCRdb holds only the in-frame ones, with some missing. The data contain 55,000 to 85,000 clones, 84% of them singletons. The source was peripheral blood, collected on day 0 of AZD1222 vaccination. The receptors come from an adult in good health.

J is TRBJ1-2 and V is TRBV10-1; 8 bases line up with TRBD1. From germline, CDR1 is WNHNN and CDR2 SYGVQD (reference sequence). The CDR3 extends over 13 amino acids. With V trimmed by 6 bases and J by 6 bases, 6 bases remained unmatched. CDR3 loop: CASSRDRGHGYTF. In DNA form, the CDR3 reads TGCGCCAGCAGCCGAGACAGGGGTCATGGCTACACCTTC.

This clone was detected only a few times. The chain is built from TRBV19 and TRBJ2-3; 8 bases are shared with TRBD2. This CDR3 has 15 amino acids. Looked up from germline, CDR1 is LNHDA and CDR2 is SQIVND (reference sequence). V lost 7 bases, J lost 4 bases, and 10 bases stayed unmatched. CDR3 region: CASKSGGSGSDTQYF. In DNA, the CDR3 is TGTGCCAGTAAGAGCGGGGGATCGGGTTCAGATACGCAGTATTTT.

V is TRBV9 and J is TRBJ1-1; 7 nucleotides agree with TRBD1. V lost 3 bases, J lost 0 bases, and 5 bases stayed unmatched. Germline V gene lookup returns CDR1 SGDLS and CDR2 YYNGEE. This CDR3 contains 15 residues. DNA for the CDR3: TGTGCCAGCAGCGCGACACAGGGGTTGAACACTGAAGCTTTCTTT. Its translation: CASSATQGLNTEAFF.

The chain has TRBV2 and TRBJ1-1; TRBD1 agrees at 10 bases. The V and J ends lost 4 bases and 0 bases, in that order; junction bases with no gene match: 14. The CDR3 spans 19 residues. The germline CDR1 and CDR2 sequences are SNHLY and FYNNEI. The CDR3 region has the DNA TGTGCCAGCAGTGTACGCATAGTCCCGGGACAGGGGTTGAACACTGAAGCTTTCTTT. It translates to CASSVRIVPGQGLNTEAFF.

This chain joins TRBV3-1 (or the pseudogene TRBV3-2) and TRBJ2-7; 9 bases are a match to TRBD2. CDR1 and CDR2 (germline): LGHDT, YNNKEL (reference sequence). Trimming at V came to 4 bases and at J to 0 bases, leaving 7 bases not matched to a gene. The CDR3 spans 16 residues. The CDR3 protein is CASSPRVAGASYEQYF. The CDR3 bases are TGTGCCAGCAGCCCACGGGTAGCGGGGGCCTCCTACGAGCAGTACTTC.

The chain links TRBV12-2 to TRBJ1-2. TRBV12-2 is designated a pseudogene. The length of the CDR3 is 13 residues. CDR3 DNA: TGTGCAAGTCGCCTCGGGACGTTCGAAGGCTACACCTTC. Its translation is CASRLGTFEGYTF.

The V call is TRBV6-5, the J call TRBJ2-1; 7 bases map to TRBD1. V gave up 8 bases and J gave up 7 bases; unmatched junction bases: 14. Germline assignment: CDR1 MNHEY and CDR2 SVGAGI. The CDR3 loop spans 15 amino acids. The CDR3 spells CASLRAGQGENEQFF. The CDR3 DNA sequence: TGTGCCAGCCTAAGGGCGGGCCAGGGGGAAAATGAGCAGTTCTTC.

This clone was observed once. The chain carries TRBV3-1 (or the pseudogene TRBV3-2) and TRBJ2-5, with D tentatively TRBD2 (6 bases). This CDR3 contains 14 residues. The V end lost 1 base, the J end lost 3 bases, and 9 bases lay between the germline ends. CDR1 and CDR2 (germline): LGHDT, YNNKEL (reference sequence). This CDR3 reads CASSQASEKETQYF. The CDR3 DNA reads TGTGCCAGCAGCCAAGCTAGCGAAAAAGAGACCCAGTACTTC.

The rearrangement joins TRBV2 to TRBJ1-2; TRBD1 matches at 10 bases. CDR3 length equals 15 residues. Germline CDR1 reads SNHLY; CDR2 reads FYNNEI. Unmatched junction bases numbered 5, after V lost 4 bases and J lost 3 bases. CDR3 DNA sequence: TGTGCCAGCAGTGGACAGGGGGCGGGCGACTATGGCTACACCTTC. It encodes CASSGQGAGDYGYTF.

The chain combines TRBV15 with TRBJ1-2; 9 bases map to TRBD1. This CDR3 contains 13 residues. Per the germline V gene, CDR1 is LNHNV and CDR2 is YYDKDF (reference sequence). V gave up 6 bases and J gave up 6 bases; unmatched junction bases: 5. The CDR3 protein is CATSTGQGDGYTF. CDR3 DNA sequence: TGTGCCACCAGTACGGGACAGGGTGATGGCTACACCTTC.

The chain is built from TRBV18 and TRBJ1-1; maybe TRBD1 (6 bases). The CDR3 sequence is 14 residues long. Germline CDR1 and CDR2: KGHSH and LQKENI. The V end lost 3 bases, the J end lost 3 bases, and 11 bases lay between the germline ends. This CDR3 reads CASSPGGGHTEAFF. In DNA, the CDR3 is TGTGCCAGCTCACCGGGAGGGGGGCACACTGAAGCTTTCTTT.

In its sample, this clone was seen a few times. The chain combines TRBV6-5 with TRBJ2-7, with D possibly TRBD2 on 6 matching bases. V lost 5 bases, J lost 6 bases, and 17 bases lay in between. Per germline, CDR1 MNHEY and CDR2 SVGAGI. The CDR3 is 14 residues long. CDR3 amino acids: CASSPGWMRGEQYF. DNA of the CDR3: TGTGCCAGCAGTCCTGGCTGGATGCGGGGCGAGCAGTACTTC.

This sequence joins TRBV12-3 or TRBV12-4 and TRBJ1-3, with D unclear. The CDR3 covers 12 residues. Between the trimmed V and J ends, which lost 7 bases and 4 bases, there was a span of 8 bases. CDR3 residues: CASKQQGNTIYF. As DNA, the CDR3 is TGTGCCAGCAAACAACAGGGAAACACCATATATTTT.

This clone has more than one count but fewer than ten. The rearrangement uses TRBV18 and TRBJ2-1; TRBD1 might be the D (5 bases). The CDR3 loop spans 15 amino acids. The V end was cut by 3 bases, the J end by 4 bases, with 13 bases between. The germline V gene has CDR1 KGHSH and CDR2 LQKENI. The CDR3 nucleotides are TGTGCCAGCTCACCTTATATGGGGCAGTACAATGAGCAGTTCTTC. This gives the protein CASSPYMGQYNEQFF.

This CDR3 is CASSYQRDTTRAYEQYF. The DNA of the CDR3 is TGTGCCAGCAGTTACCAGAGAGACACAACCCGCGCCTACGAGCAGTACTTC. V is TRBV6-2 or TRBV6-3 and J is TRBJ2-7; D unresolved. This CDR3 has 17 residues. The V end was cut by 2 bases, the J end by 2 bases, with 19 bases between. Germline loops: CDR1 MNHEY, CDR2 SVGEGT.

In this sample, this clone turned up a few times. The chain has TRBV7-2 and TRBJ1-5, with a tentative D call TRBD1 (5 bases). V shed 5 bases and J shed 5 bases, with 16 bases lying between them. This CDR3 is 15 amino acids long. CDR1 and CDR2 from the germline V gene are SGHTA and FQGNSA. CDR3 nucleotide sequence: TGTGCCAGCAGCCCCACGGGGGGAACGGATCAGCCCCAGCATTTT. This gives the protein CASSPTGGTDQPQHF.

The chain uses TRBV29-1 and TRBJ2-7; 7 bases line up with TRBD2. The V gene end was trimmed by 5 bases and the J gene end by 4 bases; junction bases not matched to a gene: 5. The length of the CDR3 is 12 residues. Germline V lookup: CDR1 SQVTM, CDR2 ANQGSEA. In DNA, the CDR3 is TGCAGCGTTCGGGCTAGCGGTTACGAGCAGTACTTC. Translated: CSVRASGYEQYF.

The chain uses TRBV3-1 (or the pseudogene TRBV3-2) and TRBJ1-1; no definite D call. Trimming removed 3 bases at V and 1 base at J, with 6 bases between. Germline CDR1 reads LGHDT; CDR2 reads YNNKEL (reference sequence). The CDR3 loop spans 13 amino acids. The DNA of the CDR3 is TGTGCCAGCAGCCAGAATGAGAACACTGAAGCTTTCTTT. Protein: CASSQNENTEAFF.

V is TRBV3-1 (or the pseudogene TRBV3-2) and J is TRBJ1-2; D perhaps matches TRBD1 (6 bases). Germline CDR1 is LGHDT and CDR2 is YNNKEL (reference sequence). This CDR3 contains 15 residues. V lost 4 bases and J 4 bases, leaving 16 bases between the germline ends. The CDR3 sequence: CASSLYPGQSYGYTF. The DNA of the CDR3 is TGTGCCAGCAGCCTATACCCAGGACAGAGCTATGGCTACACCTTC.

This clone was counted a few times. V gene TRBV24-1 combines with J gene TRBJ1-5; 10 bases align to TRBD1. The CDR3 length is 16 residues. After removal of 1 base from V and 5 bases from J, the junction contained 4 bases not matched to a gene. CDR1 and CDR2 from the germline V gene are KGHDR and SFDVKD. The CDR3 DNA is TGTGCCACCAGTGATTTCCCGACAGGGGGCGATCAGCCCCAGCATTTT. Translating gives CATSDFPTGGDQPQHF.

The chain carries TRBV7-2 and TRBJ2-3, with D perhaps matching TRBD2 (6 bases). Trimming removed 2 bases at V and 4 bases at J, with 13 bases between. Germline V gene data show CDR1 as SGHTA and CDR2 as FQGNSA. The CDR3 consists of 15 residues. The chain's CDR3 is CASSLSRGNSDTQYF. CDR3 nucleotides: TGTGCCAGCAGCTTATCGCGGGGAAACTCAGATACGCAGTATTTT. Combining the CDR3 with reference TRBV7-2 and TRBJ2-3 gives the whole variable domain GAGVSQSPSNKVTEKGKDVELRCDPISGHTALYWYRQSLGQGLEFLIYFQGNSAPDKSGLPSDRFSAERTGGSVSTLTIQRTQQEDSAVYLCASSLSRGNSDTQYFGPGTRLTVL.